Reported below is one T cell receptor (beta chain). Deep was the level at which the assay was run. Genomic DNA per cell subset filled all wells of several immunoSEQ plates. When replicate PCRs were run on sorted subsets, they used 200 to 250 ng DNA, 30,000 to 35,000 T cell genomes. Repertoires were generated with immunoSEQ multiplex PCR, while TCRdb's copy carries only in-frame clones and drops some. The sample lists about 2.2 million clones, about 93% occurring once. This record comes from a study of shared clonotypes between healthy human individuals. In the study overall: There were three CD4 naive, three CD4 memory, two CD8 naive and one CD8 memory plates per donor.

The naive CD8 fraction comprised CD45RO-negative cells positively selected for CCR7 and excluded terminally differentiated effector memory CD45RA+ cells. Between the trimmed V and J ends, which lost 11 bases and 12 bases, there was a span of 20 bases. Germline V gene sequence: CDR1 SNHLY, CDR2 FYNNEI. The CDR3 has 11 residues. The chain recombines TRBV2 with TRBJ2-7, with a possible D match to TRBD1 (5 bases). Input material: naive CD8+ T cells from PBMCs. The receptor comes from a man between 18 and 29 years old in good health. Some clones in this sample may be carry-over from other donors' samples. The CDR3 nucleotides read TGTGCCTCCCCCAGTGAATCTACAGGGTACTTC. Protein: CASPSESTGYF.